A selection of T cell receptor beta chains follows, all from one sample in a study of cytomegalovirus exposure and HLA in healthy donors. This table comes from immunoSEQ multiplex PCR, and its TCRdb copy is limited to in-frame clones, with some not included. Here the sample spans about 78,000 clones, around 70% being singletons. The sample taken for sequencing was PBMCs. The receptor set was obtained from a woman between 40 and 50 years old in good health and CMV-seropositive. The CDR3 runs from the conserved cysteine through the conserved F or W. A D gene is named only where the DNA matches it firmly. The size field is filled for only some rows; it gives once, few, many or a size class.

clone size: .
J gene: TRBJ1-1
D gene: TRBD1
V gene: TRBV10-2
CDR3 DNA: TGCGCCAGCAGCCAACAGACAGGGCAAGCTTTCTTT
CDR3 protein: CASSQQTGQAFF

clone size: few
J gene: TRBJ2-7
D gene: .
V gene: TRBV18
CDR3 DNA: TGTGCCAGCTCACCACCGTCCGGCGAGCAGTACTTC
CDR3 protein: CASSPPSGEQYF

clone size: .
J gene: TRBJ2-3
D gene: TRBD2
V gene: TRBV30
CDR3 DNA: TGTGCCTGGAGTGTCGGGGGGATAAGCACAGATACGCAGTATTTT
CDR3 protein: CAWSVGGISTDTQYF

clone size: .
J gene: TRBJ2-5
D gene: TRBD2
V gene: TRBV7-2
CDR3 DNA: TGTGCCAGCAGCCGGACTAGCGGGGGAAAAGAGACCCAGTACTTC
CDR3 protein: CASSRTSGGKETQYF

clone size: .
J gene: TRBJ2-2
D gene: .
V gene: TRBV27
CDR3 DNA: TGTGCCAGCACCGCCCTTCTCGGGAGCGGGGAGCTGTTTTTT
CDR3 protein: CASTALLGSGELFF

clone size: .
J gene: TRBJ2-7
D gene: TRBD1
V gene: TRBV7-9
CDR3 DNA: TGTGCCAGCAACTTAGCAGGGACAGTGTACGAGCAGTACTTC
CDR3 protein: CASNLAGTVYEQYF

clone size: .
J gene: TRBJ2-7
D gene: TRBD2
V gene: TRBV4-2
CDR3 DNA: TGTGCCAGCAGCCAAGAACTAGCGGGGGGTACCTACGAGCAGTACTTC
CDR3 protein: CASSQELAGGTYEQYF

clone size: .
J gene: TRBJ2-1
D gene: TRBD1
V gene: TRBV5-1
CDR3 DNA: TGCGCCAGCAGCTTGAGGTCGACAGGGGCGTACAATGAGCAGTTCTTC
CDR3 protein: CASSLRSTGAYNEQFF

clone size: .
J gene: TRBJ2-1
D gene: TRBD2
V gene: TRBV4-1
CDR3 DNA: TGCGCCAGCAGCCAAGTGGGACTAGCGGGAGGCGGCAATGAGCAGTTCTTC
CDR3 protein: CASSQVGLAGGGNEQFF

clone size: few
J gene: TRBJ1-4
D gene: .
V gene: TRBV19
CDR3 DNA: TGTGCCAGTAGTACTCAGGGGCGCGCAACTAATGAAAAACTGTTTTTT
CDR3 protein: CASSTQGRATNEKLFF

clone size: .
J gene: TRBJ2-2
D gene: TRBD1
V gene: TRBV28
CDR3 DNA: TGTGCCAGCAGCCCCGGGACAGGGAGAATCGGGGAGCTGTTTTTT
CDR3 protein: CASSPGTGRIGELFF

clone size: .
J gene: TRBJ1-5
D gene: .
V gene: TRBV7-2
CDR3 DNA: TGTGCCAGCAGCTATACCCTAGTTCAGCCCCAGCATTTT
CDR3 protein: CASSYTLVQPQHF

clone size: .
J gene: TRBJ1-3
D gene: TRBD1
V gene: TRBV25-1
CDR3 DNA: TGTGCCAGCAGCCCGACAGGGCGCGGAAACACCATATATTTT
CDR3 protein: CASSPTGRGNTIYF

clone size: .
J gene: TRBJ1-4
D gene: .
V gene: TRBV19
CDR3 DNA: TGTGCCAGTAGTGCCCAAAGGGGTGAAAAACTGTTTTTT
CDR3 protein: CASSAQRGEKLFF

clone size: .
J gene: TRBJ2-7
D gene: .
V gene: TRBV4-3
CDR3 DNA: TGCGCCAGCAGTCCCGGGACAAGGCTCCGCGAGCAGTACTTC
CDR3 protein: CASSPGTRLREQYF

clone size: .
J gene: TRBJ1-4
D gene: .
V gene: TRBV4-2
CDR3 DNA: TGTGCCAGCAGCCAAGACTCGGGGACAAATGAAAAACTGTTTTTT
CDR3 protein: CASSQDSGTNEKLFF

clone size: few
J gene: TRBJ1-1
D gene: .
V gene: TRBV7-9
CDR3 DNA: TGTGCCAGCAGCTTAGGCAACGGTGAAGCTTTCTTT
CDR3 protein: CASSLGNGEAFF

clone size: few
J gene: TRBJ1-1
D gene: .
V gene: TRBV6-1
CDR3 DNA: TGTGCCAGCAGGCCAAGGGGTTCTGACACTGAAGCTTTCTTT
CDR3 protein: CASRPRGSDTEAFF

clone size: .
J gene: TRBJ1-5
D gene: TRBD1
V gene: TRBV28
CDR3 DNA: TGTGCCAGCAGTTTTTCGACAGGGAGCCCTTCTCAGCCCCAGCATTTT
CDR3 protein: CASSFSTGSPSQPQHF